Described below is a single T cell receptor beta chain sequence and its context. Its target is not known. CD8 cells regarded as naive lacked CD45RO, were positively chosen for CCR7, and omitted terminally differentiated effector memory CD45RA+ cells. The sample comes from a study of shared clonotypes between healthy human individuals. Overall study context: Aged between 18 and 49, the donors were two women and three men.

Repertoires were generated with immunoSEQ multiplex PCR, while TCRdb's copy carries only in-frame clones and drops some. Of roughly 2 million clones in the sample, about 95% were seen once. Germline V gene sequence: CDR1 SGHDN, CDR2 FVKESK. Trimming removed 4 bases from V and 0 bases from J, with 13 bases in between. The CDR3 contains 15 residues. Findings and limits, study-wide: Naive CD4 clonotypes were shared across several donors at around 5%. Richness estimates generally favored naive over memory subsets.

The rearrangement joins TRBV14 to TRBJ2-7; no clear D. Source material: naive CD8+ T cells sorted from blood. The clonotype was recovered from a man aged 18 to 35 in good health. The CDR3 loop reads CASSPLMTSSYEQYF. Written as DNA, the CDR3 is TGTGCCAGCAGCCCCCTTATGACAAGCTCCTACGAGCAGTACTTC.